This T cell receptor beta chain derives from a study of T cell responses to AZD1222 COVID-19 vaccine. Study in general: Second doses at about 4 or about 12 weeks were pooled.

Method: immunoSEQ multiplex PCR; TCRdb's copy keeps in-frame clones and lacks some. The table lists some 190,000 clones, 70% to 90% of them singletons. Germline CDR1 reads MNHEY; CDR2 reads SVGAGI. The CDR3 spans 13 residues. Trimming removed 2 bases from V and 2 bases from J, with 6 bases in between. This clone was seen a single time. The receptor comes from an adult in good health. Source: peripheral blood, taken on day 0 of AZD1222 vaccination. The J gene is TRBJ1-1, the V gene TRBV6-5, with D unclear. The DNA of the CDR3 is TGTGCCAGCAGTTACAGCGTTAACACTGAAGCTTTCTTT. Protein product: CASSYSVNTEAFF.